This note documents a single T cell receptor beta chain sequence. The antigen is unknown. These data come from a study of cytomegalovirus exposure and HLA in healthy donors. Notes on the study in general: Most TCR sequences were rare, but some public TCRs occurred in many donors. Later analysis associated a missense DCLRE1C variant with TCR beta V- and J-gene trimming. CMV serostatus alone was available as immune exposure information.

Germline V gene sequence: CDR1 SEHNR, CDR2 FQNEAQ (reference sequence). Trimming left V 7 bases short and J 6 bases short, with 18 bases between. The CDR3 contains 14 residues. Primers for the PCR totalled 60 Vbeta and 13 Jbeta. As handled by the study authors: In a later analysis, the count reached about 75 million unique TCR beta chains, with about 12 million shared. Sequenced by immunoSEQ multiplex PCR; TCRdb stores in-frame clones only, minus some. The V and J calls and clone size were taken over from that table, and D and trimming were inferred from the DNA. The table shows under 200,000 clones, with almost 80% occurring only once.

Sequences were obtained from PBMCs. The receptor comes from a man in his fifties in good health and CMV-seropositive. V is TRBV7-9 and J is TRBJ1-2; D call uncertain. The CDR3 protein is CASTNLGAIDGYTF. The DNA of the CDR3 is TGTGCCAGCACCAACCTAGGAGCCATAGATGGCTACACCTTC.